This T cell receptor (beta chain) was identified during a study of T cell responses to AZD1222 COVID-19 vaccine. Study-wide results and limits: Unmutated variant regions are reportedly targeted by nearly half of spike-specific TCRs. An increase in Spike-specific TCR breadth and depth was observed after two AZD1222 doses. Every sample of the repertoires postdated the peak T cell response.

The J segment lost 4 bases and the V segment lost 4 bases, leaving 9 bases of the junction unmatched. This CDR3 spans 16 amino acids. The germline V gene encodes CDR1 ENHRY and CDR2 SYGVKD. This clone came up a few times. Its target is unknown. Assay: immunoSEQ multiplex PCR; the TCRdb copy retains only in-frame clones and omits some. The table records 200,000 or so clones, around 93% of them present only once. This TCR was recovered from an adult in good health. This specimen was peripheral blood, taken on day 0 of AZD1222 vaccination. V is TRBV10-3 and J is TRBJ1-3; 8 nucleotides align to TRBD1. The CDR3 sequence is CAISGGTGHRGNTIYF. The CDR3 nucleotides are TGTGCCATCAGTGGGGGGACAGGACATCGGGGAAACACCATATATTTT.